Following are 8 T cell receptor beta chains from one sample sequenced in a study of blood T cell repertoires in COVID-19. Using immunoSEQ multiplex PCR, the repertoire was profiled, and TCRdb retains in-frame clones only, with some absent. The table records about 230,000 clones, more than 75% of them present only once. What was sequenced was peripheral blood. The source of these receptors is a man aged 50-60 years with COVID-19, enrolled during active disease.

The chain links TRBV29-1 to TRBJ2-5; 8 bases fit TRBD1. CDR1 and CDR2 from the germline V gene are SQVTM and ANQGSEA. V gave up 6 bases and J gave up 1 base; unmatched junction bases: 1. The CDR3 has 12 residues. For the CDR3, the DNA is TGCAGCGTGGGGACAGGCCAAGAGACCCAGTACTTC. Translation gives CSVGTGQETQYF.

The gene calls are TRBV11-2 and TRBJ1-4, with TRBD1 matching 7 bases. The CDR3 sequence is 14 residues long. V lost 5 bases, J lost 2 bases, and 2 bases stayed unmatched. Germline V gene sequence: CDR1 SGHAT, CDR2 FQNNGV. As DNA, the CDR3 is TGTGCCAGCAGCCAGACAGGGACTAATGAAAAACTGTTTTTT. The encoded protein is CASSQTGTNEKLFF.

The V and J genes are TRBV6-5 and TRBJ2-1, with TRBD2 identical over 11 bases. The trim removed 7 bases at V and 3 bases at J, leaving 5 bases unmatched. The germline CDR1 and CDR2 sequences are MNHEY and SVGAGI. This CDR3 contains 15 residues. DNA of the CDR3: TGTGCCAGCACGGCTCTAGCGGGAGGCTACAATGAGCAGTTCTTC. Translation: CASTALAGGYNEQFF.

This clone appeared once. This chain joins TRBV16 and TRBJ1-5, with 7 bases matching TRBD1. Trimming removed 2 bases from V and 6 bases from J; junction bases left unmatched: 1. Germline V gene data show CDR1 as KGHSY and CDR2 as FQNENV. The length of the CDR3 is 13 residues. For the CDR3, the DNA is TGTGCCAGCAGCCAACAGGGGGGTCAGCCCCAGCATTTT. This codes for CASSQQGGQPQHF. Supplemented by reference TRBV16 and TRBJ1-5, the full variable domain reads GEEVAQTPKHLVRGEGQKAKLYCAPIKGHSYVFWYQQVLKNEFKFLISFQNENVFDETGMPKERFSAKCLPNSPCSLEIQATKLEDSAVYFCASSQQGGQPQHFGDGTRLSIL.

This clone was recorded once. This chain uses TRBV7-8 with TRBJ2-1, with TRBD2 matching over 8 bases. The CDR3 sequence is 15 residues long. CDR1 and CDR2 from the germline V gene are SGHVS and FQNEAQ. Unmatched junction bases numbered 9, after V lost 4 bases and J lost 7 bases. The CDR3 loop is CASSSGLGVWNEQFF. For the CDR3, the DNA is TGTGCCAGCAGCTCGGGACTAGGGGTCTGGAATGAGCAGTTCTTC.

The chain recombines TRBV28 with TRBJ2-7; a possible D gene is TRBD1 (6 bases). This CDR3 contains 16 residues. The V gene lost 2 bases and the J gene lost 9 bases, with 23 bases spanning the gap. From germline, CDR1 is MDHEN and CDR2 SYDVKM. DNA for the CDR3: TGTGCCAGCAGTTTAGGGCAGGGGATCTACCCTCCGGGGCAGTACTTC. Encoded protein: CASSLGQGIYPPGQYF.

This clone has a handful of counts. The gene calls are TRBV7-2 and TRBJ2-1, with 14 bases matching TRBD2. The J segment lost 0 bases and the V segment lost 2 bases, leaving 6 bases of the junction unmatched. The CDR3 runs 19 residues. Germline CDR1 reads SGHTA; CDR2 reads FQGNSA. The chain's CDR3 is CASSLRRLAGGSSYNEQFF. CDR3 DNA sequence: TGTGCCAGCAGCTTACGGCGACTAGCGGGAGGGAGCTCCTACAATGAGCAGTTCTTC.

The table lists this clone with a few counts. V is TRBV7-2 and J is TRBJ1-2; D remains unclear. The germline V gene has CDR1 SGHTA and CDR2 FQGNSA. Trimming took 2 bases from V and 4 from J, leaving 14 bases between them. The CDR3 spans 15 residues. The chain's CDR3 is CASSLLAGPSYGYTF. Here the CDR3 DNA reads TGTGCCAGCAGCTTACTTGCGGGTCCCTCCTATGGCTACACCTTC.